The present entry profiles one T cell receptor beta chain with its context. What it binds is unknown. The source of the sample is a study of shared clonotypes between healthy human individuals. General study results and limits: For naive CD4 cells, around 5.1% of clonotypes were shared across several donors. Generation probability values for non-shared clonotypes were lower than those for clonotypes shared by all four donors.

Across several immunoSEQ plates, the genomic DNA of each subset was split evenly. Some clones are missing from TCRdb's copy, which holds only in-frame ones; the method was immunoSEQ multiplex PCR. Among 1,500,000 or so clones listed, about 98.5% were seen once. Donors were healthy HIV-negative adults without recent acute infections or vaccinations. The CDR3 contains 13 residues. Germline V gene data show CDR1 as SGHNT and CDR2 as YYREEE (reference sequence). The V end lost 0 bases, the J end lost 12 bases, and 16 bases lay between the germline ends. The source material was naive CD4+ T cells sorted from blood. Subset described: CD45RA+ positively selected. The gene calls are TRBV5-4 and TRBJ2-7; perhaps TRBD2 as D (6 bases). The TCR comes from a man in his thirties or forties in good health. CDR3 DNA: TGTGCCAGCAGCTTGGTGACTAGTAGAGTCCTGTACTTC. Translation: CASSLVTSRVLYF.